This section outlines one T cell receptor (beta chain) sequence together with its context. Its antigen is still unknown. This specimen belongs to a study of shared clonotypes between healthy human individuals. This CDR3 contains 15 residues. The junction had 6 bases not matched to a gene; V was cut back by 0 bases and J by 4 bases. Germline-derived CDR1 and CDR2 are SGDLS and YYNGEE. Study findings and constraints: For naive CD4 cells, 4% to 5% of clonotypes were shared across a handful of donors.

Generated by immunoSEQ multiplex PCR, the TCRdb table keeps only in-frame clones and is missing some. Of about 1.5 million clones in the sample, nearly 99% were seen once. The chain combines TRBV9 with TRBJ2-7; 8 bases are shared with TRBD2. Specimen: naive CD4+ T cells sorted from blood. The subset: CD45RA+ positively selected. The receptor was isolated from a man younger than 45 in good health. CDR3 DNA sequence: TGTGCCAGCAGCGTAGGAGCGGGAGCCCTATACGAGCAGTACTTC. Translated, it gives CASSVGAGALYEQYF. Variable domain in full (rest from reference TRBV9 and TRBJ2-7): DSGVTQTPKHLITATGQRVTLRCSPRSGDLSVYWYQQSLDQGLQFLIQYYNGEERAKGNILERFSAQQFPDLHSELNLSSLELGDSALYFCASSVGAGALYEQYFGPGTRLTVT.